This T cell receptor beta chain was recorded in a study of T cell changes during pregnancy in multiple sclerosis. The CDR3 totals 15 residues. V dropped 5 bases and J dropped 0 bases, with 11 bases sitting between them. Germline assignment: CDR1 SGHTA and CDR2 FQGTGA. Method: immunoSEQ multiplex PCR; TCRdb's copy keeps in-frame clones and lacks some. This repertoire shows tens of thousands of clones, just over 90% found once; its top ten account for roughly 0.4%. The chain links TRBV7-3 to TRBJ2-1; D possibly corresponds to TRBD2 (6 bases). The source is a female donor with multiple sclerosis, enrolled in a pregnancy study. Sequences were derived from CD4+ T cells from peripheral blood mononuclear cells, sampled in the second trimester of pregnancy. DNA for the CDR3: TGTGCCAGCAGCCGAGACGGGAGCTCCTACAATGAGCAGTTCTTC. Protein sequence: CASSRDGSSYNEQFF.